This T cell receptor (beta chain) appears in the sequencing data of a study of metastatic and nonmetastatic thyroid tumors. General study findings and limits: For both blood and tumor, malignant thyroid tumors reportedly showed significantly higher TCR beta diversity than benign nodules did.

No treatment of any kind had been given to any patient before thyroid surgery. TCRdb reprocessed the PCR reads via MiXCR. The sample has 26,000 or so clones; around 3.5% are singletons. The germline V gene encodes CDR1 GTSNPN and CDR2 SVGIG (reference sequence). The ends were cut back, 0 bases at V and 3 bases at J, with 12 bases in the middle. The CDR3 is 15 amino acids. In its sample, this clone was seen many times. Antigen unknown. The chain carries TRBV30 and TRBJ2-1; possible D gene TRBD2, 6 bases. The receptor was isolated from a male donor with papillary thyroid cancer or a benign thyroid nodule (not recorded which). Some clones in this sample may be carry-over from other donors' samples. The sample comprised blood. For the CDR3, the DNA is TGTGCCTGGAGTGTACAACTAGCAGACTACAATGAGCAGTTCTTC. This translates into CAWSVQLADYNEQFF. Full variable domain (missing parts from reference TRBV30 and TRBJ2-1): SQTIHQWPATLVQPVGSPLSLECTVEGTSNPNLYWYRQAAGRGLQLLFYSVGIGQISSEVPQNLSASRPQDRQFILSSKKLLLSDSGFYLCAWSVQLADYNEQFFGPGTRLTVL.